This T cell receptor beta chain is drawn from a study of early T cells in non-severe SARS-CoV-2 infection. This clonotype has only a few counts. The CDR3 has 15 amino acids. V lost 5 bases to trimming and J lost 0 bases, with 11 bases between them. Germline V gives CDR1 LNHDA, CDR2 SQIVND (reference sequence). TCRdb independently ran MiXCR on the 5' RACE reads; one entry per CDR3 protein. The sample contains tens of thousands of distinct CDR3 sequences, approximately 13% of which appear only once. The clonotype originates from an adult who was a healthcare worker with PCR-confirmed SARS-CoV-2 infection or an uninfected control (not recorded which). This rearrangement joins TRBV19 to TRBJ1-3; D unresolved. The sample consisted of whole blood, taken at baseline. The CDR3 DNA reads TGTGCCAGTAGTCCGGACTCTTACTCTGGAAACACCATATATTTT. Translating gives CASSPDSYSGNTIYF.